The clone carrying this TCR beta chain was recorded a few times. Its antigen is currently unknown. Using its own MiXCR run on the reads, TCRdb lists one record per CDR3 protein. The sample holds 200,000 to 300,000 distinct CDR3 sequences; approximately 10% are singletons and the top ten take roughly 16%. The CDR3 sequence is 17 residues long. Trimming removed 3 bases from V and 0 bases from J; junction bases left unmatched: 12. Germline lookup yields CDR1 SQVTM and CDR2 ANQGSEA. These data come from a study of T cell repertoires in cytomegalovirus infection. Study results and limitations: It was HLA-C-restricted CMV-specific TCR beta clonotypes that dominated the response ex vivo.

Specimen: PBMCs. The chain uses TRBV29-1 and TRBJ1-2; 8 nucleotides match TRBD1. This receptor was obtained from a human donor in good health (CMV status not recorded). Some clones in this sample may be carry-over from other donors' samples. CDR3 nucleotides: TGCAGCGTTGATCTGGTCGGACAGGGATTCTCTAACTATGGCTACACCTTC. Residues: CSVDLVGQGFSNYGYTF.